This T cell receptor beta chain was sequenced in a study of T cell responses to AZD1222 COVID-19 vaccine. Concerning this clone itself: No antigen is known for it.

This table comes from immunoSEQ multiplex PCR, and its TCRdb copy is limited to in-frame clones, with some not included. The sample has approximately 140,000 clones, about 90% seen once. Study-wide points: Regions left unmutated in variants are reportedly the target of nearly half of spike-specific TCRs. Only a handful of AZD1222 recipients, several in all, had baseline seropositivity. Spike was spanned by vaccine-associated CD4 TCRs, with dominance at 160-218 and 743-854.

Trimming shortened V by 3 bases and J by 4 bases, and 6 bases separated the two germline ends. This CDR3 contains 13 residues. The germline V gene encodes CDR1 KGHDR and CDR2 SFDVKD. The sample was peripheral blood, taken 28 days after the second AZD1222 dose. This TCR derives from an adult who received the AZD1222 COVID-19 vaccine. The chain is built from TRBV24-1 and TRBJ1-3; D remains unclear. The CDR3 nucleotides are TGTGCCACCAGTGATCAGGTAGGAAACACCATATATTTT. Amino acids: CATSDQVGNTIYF.